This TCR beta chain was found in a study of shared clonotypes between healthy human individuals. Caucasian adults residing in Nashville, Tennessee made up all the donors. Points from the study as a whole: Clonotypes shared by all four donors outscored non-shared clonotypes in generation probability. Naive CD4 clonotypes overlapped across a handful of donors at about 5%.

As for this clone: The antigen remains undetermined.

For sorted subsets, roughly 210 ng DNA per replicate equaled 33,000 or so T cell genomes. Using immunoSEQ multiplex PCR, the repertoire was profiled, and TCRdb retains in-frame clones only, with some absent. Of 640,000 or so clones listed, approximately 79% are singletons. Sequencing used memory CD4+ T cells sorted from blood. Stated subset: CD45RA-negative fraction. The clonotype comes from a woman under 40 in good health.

The CDR3 loop reads CASRKGRGESLETQYF. In DNA form, the CDR3 reads TGCGCCAGCAGGAAGGGTAGGGGGGAGAGTCTAGAGACCCAGTACTTC. This chain joins TRBV10-2 and TRBJ2-5; D is possibly TRBD1 or TRBD2 (6 bases each). This CDR3 spans 16 amino acids. The germline V gene has CDR1 WSHSY and CDR2 SAAADI. Trimming shortened V by 6 bases and J by 4 bases, and 21 bases separated the two germline ends.